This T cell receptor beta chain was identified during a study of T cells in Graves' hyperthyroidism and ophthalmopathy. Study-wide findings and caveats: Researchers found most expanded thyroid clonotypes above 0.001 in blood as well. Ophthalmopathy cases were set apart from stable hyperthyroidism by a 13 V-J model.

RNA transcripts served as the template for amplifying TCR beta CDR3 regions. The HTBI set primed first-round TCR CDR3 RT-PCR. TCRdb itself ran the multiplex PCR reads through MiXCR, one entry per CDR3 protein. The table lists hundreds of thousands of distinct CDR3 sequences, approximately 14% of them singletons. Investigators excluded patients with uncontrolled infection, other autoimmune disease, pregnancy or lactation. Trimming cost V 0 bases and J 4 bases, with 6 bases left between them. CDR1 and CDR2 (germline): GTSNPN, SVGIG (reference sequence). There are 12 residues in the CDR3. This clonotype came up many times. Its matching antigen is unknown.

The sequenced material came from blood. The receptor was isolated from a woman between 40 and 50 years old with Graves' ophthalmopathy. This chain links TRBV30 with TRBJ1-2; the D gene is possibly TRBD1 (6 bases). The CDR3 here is CAWSVQGYGYTF. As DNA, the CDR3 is TGTGCCTGGAGTGTACAGGGCTATGGCTACACCTTC.